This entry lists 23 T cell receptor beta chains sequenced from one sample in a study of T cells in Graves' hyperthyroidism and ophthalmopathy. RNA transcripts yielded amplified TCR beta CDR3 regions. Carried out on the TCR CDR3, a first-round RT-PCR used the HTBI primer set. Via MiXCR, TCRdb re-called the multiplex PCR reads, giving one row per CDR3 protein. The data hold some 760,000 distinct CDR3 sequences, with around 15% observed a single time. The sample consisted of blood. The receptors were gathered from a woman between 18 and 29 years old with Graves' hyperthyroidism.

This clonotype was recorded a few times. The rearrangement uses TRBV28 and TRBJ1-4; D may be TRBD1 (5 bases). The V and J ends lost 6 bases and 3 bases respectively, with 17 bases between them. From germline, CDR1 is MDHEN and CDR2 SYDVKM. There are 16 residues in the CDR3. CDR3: CASSQTVRASNEKLFF. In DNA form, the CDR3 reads TGTGCCAGCAGCCAAACGGTCAGGGCATCTAATGAAAAACTGTTTTTT.

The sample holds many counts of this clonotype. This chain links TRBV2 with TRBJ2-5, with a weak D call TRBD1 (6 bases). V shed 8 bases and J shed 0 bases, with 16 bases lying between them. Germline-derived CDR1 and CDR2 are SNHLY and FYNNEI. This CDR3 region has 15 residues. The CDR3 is CASAIQGLDQETQYF. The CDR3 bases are TGTGCCAGCGCCATACAGGGATTAGACCAAGAGACCCAGTACTTC.

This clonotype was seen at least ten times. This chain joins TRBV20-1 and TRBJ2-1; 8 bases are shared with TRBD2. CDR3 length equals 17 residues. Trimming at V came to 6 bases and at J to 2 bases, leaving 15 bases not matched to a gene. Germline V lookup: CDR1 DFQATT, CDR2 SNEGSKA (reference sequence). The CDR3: CSAVGRRVGRAYNEQFF. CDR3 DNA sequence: TGCAGTGCCGTCGGGCGAAGGGTCGGGAGGGCCTACAATGAGCAGTTCTTC.

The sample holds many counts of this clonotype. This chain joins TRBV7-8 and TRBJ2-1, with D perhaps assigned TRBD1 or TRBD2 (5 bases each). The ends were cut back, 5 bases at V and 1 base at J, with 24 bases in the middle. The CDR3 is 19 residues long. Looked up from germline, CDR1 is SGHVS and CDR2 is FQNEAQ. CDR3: CASSHDRPSGRASYNEQFF. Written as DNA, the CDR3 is TGTGCCAGCAGCCACGACAGACCTAGTGGGCGGGCTTCCTACAATGAGCAGTTCTTC.

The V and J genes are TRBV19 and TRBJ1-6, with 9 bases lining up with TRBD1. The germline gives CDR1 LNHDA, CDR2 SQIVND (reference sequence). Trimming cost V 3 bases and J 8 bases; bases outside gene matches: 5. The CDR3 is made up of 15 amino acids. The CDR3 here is CASSMDGTGYSPLHF. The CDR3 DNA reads TGTGCCAGTAGTATGGATGGGACAGGGTATTCACCCCTCCACTTT.

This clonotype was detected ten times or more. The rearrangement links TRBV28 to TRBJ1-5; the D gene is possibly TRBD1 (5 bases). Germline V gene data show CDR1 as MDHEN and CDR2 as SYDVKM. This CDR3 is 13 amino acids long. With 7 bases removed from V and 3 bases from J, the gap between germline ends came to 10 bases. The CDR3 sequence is CASTRQYNQPQHF. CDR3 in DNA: TGTGCCAGCACCCGACAGTACAATCAGCCCCAGCATTTT.

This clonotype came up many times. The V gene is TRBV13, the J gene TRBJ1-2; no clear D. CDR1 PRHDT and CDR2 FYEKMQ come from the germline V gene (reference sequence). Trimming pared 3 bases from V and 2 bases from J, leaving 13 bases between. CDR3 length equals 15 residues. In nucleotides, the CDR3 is TGTGCCAGCAGCTTCCTTGGGCAGGCCAACTATGGCTACACCTTC. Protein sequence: CASSFLGQANYGYTF.

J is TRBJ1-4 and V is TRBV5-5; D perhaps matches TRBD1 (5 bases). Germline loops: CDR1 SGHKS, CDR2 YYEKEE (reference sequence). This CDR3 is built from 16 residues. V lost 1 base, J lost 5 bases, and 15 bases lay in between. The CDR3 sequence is CASSLRTNRGNEKLFF. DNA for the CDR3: TGTGCCAGCAGCTTGAGGACGAACCGGGGGAATGAAAAACTGTTTTTT.

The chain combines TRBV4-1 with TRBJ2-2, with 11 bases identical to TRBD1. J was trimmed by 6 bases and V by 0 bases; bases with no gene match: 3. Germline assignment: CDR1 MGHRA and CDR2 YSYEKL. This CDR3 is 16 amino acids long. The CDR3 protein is CASSQEPGQGAGELFF. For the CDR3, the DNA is TGCGCCAGCAGCCAAGAGCCGGGACAGGGGGCCGGGGAGCTGTTTTTT.

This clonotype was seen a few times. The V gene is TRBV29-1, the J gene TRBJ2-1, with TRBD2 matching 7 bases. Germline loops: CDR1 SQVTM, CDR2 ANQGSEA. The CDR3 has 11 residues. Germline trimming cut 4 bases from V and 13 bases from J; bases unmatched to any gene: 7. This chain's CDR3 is CSVARAGIQFF. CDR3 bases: TGCAGCGTTGCGAGAGCGGGAATACAGTTCTTC.

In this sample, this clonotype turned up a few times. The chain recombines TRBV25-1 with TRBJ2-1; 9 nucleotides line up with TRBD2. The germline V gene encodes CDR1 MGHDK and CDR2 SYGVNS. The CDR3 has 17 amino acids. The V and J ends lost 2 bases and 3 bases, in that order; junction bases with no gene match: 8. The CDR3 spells CASSEGQAGGLYNEQFF. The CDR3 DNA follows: TGTGCCAGCAGTGAAGGACAAGCGGGAGGCCTCTACAATGAGCAGTTCTTC.

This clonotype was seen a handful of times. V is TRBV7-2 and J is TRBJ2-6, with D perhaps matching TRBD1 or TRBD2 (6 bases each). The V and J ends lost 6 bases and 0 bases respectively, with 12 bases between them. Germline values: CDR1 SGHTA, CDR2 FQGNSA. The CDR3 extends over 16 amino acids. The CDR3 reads CASSPQGLSGANVLTF. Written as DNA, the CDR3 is TGTGCCAGCAGTCCACAGGGACTCTCTGGGGCCAACGTCCTGACTTTC.

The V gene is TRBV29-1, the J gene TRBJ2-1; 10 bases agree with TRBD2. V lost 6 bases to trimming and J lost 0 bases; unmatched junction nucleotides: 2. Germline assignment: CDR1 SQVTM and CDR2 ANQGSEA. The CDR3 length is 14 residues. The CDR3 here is CSVPSGSSYNEQFF. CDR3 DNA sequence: TGCAGCGTGCCTAGCGGGAGCTCCTACAATGAGCAGTTCTTC.

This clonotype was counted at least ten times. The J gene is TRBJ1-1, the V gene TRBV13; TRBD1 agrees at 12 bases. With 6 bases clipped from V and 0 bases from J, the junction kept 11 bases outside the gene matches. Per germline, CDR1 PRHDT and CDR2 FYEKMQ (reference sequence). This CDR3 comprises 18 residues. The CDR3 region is CASSASGTGGPMNTEAFF. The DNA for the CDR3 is TGTGCCAGCAGTGCCTCCGGGACAGGGGGCCCCATGAACACTGAAGCTTTCTTT.

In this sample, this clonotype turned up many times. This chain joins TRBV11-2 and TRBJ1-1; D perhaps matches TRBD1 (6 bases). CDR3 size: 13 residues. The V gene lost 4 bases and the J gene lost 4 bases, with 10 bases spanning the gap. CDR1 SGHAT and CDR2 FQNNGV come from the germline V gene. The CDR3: CASSSGTTTEAFF. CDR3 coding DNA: TGTGCCAGCAGCTCGGGGACAACCACTGAAGCTTTCTTT.

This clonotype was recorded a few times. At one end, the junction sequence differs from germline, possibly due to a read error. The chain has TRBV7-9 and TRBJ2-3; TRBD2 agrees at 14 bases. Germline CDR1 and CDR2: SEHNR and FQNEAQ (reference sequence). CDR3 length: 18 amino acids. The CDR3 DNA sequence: TGTGCCCGCAGCCCGGGACTAGCGGGAGTGGCTGGCACAGATACGCAGTATTTT. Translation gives CARSPGLAGVAGTDTQYF. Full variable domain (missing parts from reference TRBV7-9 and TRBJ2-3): DTGVSQNPRHKITKRGQNVTFRCDPISEHNRLYWYRQTLGQGPEFLTYFQNEAQLEKSRLLSDRFSAERPKGSFSTLEIQRTEQGDSAMYLCARSPGLAGVAGTDTQYFGPGTRLTVL.

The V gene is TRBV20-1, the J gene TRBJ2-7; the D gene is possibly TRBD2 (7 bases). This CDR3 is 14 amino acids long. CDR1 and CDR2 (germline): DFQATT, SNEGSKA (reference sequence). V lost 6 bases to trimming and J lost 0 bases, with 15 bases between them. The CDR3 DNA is TGCAGTGCAAAGGGGGGGCCAAACTCCTACGAGCAGTACTTC. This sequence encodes CSAKGGPNSYEQYF.

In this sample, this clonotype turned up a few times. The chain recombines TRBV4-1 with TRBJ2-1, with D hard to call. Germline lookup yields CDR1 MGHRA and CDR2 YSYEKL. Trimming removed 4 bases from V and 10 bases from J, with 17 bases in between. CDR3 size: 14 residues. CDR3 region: CASSPEPRTQEQFF. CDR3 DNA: TGCGCCAGCAGCCCAGAGCCCCGGACGCAAGAGCAGTTCTTC.

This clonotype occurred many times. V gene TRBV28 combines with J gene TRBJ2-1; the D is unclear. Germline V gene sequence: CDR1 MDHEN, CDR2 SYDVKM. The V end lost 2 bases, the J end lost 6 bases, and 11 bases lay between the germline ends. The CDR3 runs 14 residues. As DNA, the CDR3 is TGTGCCAGCAGTTTAGAGGCAGCCGGCAATGAGCAGTTCTTC. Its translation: CASSLEAAGNEQFF.

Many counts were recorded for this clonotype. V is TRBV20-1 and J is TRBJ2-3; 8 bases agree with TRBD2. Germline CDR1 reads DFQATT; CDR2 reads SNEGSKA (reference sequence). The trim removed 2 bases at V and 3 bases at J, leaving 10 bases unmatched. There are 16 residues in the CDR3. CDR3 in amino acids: CSARRAGTRSTDTQYF. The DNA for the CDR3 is TGCAGTGCTAGACGGGCCGGGACTAGATCAACAGATACGCAGTATTTT.

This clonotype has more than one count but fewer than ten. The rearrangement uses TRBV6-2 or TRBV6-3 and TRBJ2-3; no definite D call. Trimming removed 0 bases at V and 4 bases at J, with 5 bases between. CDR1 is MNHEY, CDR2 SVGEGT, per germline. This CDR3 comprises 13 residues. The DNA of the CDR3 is TGTGCCAGCAGTTACTCGAGCTCAGATACGCAGTATTTT. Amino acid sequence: CASSYSSSDTQYF.

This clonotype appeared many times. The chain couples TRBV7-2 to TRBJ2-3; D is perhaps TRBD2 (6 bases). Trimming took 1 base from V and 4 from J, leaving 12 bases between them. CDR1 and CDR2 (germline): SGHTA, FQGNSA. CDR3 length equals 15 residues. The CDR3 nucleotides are TGTGCCAGCAGCTTAGACAGGAGGGCGGCAGATACGCAGTATTTT. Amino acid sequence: CASSLDRRAADTQYF.

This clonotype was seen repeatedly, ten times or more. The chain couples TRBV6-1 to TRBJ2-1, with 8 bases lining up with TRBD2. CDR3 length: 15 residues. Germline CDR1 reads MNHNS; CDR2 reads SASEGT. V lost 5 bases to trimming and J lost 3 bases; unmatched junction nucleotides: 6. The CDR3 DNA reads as TGTGCCAGCAGTCCTACCGGGACTAGCTACAATGAGCAGTTCTTC. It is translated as CASSPTGTSYNEQFF.